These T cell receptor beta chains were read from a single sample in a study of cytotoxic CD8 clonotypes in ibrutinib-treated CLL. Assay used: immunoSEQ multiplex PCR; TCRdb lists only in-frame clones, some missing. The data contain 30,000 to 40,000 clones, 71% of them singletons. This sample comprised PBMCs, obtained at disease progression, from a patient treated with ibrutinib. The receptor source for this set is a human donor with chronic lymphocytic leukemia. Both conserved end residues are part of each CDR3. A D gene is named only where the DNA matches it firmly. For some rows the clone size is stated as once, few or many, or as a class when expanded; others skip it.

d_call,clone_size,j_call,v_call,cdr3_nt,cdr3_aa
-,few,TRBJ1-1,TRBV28,TGTGCCAGCAGTTTATTGTTAGGGAGTCTGGAAGCTTTCTTT,CASSLLLGSLEAFF
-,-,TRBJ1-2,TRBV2,TGTGCCAGCAGTGAGACGGTAGCATCTCCTAACTATGGCTACACCTTC,CASSETVASPNYGYTF
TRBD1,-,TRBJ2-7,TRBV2,TGTGCCAGCAGTGACGGGACAGCTCCCTACGAGCAGTACTTC,CASSDGTAPYEQYF
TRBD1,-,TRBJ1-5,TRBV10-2,TGCGCCAGCAGGGGACAGGTCAATCAGCCCCAGCATTTT,CASRGQVNQPQHF
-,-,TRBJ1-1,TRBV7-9,TGTGCCAGCAGCTTAGGGCCCGGGGGCGGTGAAGCTTTCTTT,CASSLGPGGGEAFF
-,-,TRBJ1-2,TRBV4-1,TGCGCCAGCAGCTCCGCTGGGAACCACTATGGCTACACCTTC,CASSSAGNHYGYTF
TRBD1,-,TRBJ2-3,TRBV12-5,TGTGCTAGTGGGCCGGGACAGGGGGTTGCAGATACGCAGTATTTT,CASGPGQGVADTQYF
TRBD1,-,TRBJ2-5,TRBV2,TGTGCCAGCAACAGGGGTCAAGAGACCCAGTACTTC,CASNRGQETQYF
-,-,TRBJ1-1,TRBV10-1,TGCGCCAGCAGTGGGGGCACTGAAGCTTTCTTT,CASSGGTEAFF
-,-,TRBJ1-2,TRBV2,TGTGCCAGCAGTGAACATCGGAGTGGCTACACCTTC,CASSEHRSGYTF
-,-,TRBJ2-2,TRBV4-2,TGTGCCAGCAGCCAAGATGCGGCCCGAACGAACACCGGGGAGCTGTTTTTT,CASSQDAARTNTGELFF
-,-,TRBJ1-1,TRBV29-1,TGCAGCGTTGAAGAAGGGACGGCTTTCTTT,CSVEEGTAFF
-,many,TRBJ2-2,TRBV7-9,TGTGCCAGCACCCGAGGGGGGGCCACCGGGGAGCTGTTTTTT,CASTRGGATGELFF
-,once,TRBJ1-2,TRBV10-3,TGTGCCATCAGTGAGTCGGGACCCAACTATGGCTACACCTTC,CAISESGPNYGYTF
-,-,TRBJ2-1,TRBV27,TGTGCCAGCAGTTTGTCCCCCGTTCTGGGTGAGCAGTTCTTC,CASSLSPVLGEQFF
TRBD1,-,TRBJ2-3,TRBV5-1,TGCGCCAGCAGCCAGGGGGTCCTGCCTGGAGATACGCAGTATTTT,CASSQGVLPGDTQYF